Presented here are 30 T cell receptor beta chains from one specimen sequenced in a study of human T cells and chemical hapten exposure. Each CDR3 protein is one row after TCRdb ran MiXCR on the RACE reads. The sample has about 140,000 distinct CDR3 sequences; 12% are singletons. The time point: patch test 2, 6 weeks after DPC sensitization. Treatment in this sample: therapeutic diphenylcyclopropenone sensitization with weekly scalp DPC. The specimen was whole blood, collected in connection with sensitization to the hapten diphenylcyclopropenone (DPC). Receptors were obtained from a woman aged 45-59 years with alopecia areata. Some clones in this sample may be carry-over from other donors' samples.

A few counts support this clonotype. The gene calls are TRBV20-1 and TRBJ2-4, with a tentative D call TRBD1 (6 bases). The CDR3 sequence is 14 residues long. V was clipped by 6 bases and J by 5 bases, with 17 bases between them. CDR1 is DFQATT and CDR2 is SNEGSKA in the germline V gene (reference sequence). This CDR3 is CSAEPGTSENIQYF. As DNA, the CDR3 is TGCAGTGCAGAGCCCGGGACATCCGAAAACATTCAGTACTTC.

This clonotype was observed a handful of times. The CDR3 DNA sequence: TGCAGTGCTAGCGGGAGGGAGACCCAGTACTTC. Amino acids: CSASGRETQYF. The chain couples TRBV20-1 to TRBJ2-5; TRBD2 matches at 7 bases. V lost 3 bases to trimming and J lost 5 bases; unmatched junction nucleotides: 0. Germline CDR1 and CDR2: DFQATT and SNEGSKA (reference sequence). There are 11 residues in the CDR3.

This clonotype was picked up many times. The J gene is TRBJ2-1, the V gene TRBV5-1, with TRBD2 matching over 11 bases. Germline trimming cut 2 bases from V and 0 bases from J; bases unmatched to any gene: 1. Per germline, CDR1 SGHRS and CDR2 YFSETQ. The CDR3 covers 16 residues. DNA of the CDR3: TGCGCCAGCAGCTTAACTAGCGGGAGCTCCTACAATGAGCAGTTCTTC. Translated, it gives CASSLTSGSSYNEQFF.

This clonotype was seen many times. The rearrangement uses TRBV12-3 or TRBV12-4 and TRBJ2-1; 9 bases map to TRBD1. V gave up 5 bases and J gave up 5 bases; unmatched junction bases: 10. This CDR3 region has 16 residues. As DNA, the CDR3 is TGTGCCAGCAGTCCCCCCGGGACAGGGAACAACAATGAGCAGTTCTTC. It codes for CASSPPGTGNNNEQFF.

This clonotype appeared a few times. This chain uses TRBV29-1 with TRBJ2-5; no clear D gene. Germline values: CDR1 SQVTM, CDR2 ANQGSEA. This CDR3 has 13 amino acids. V dropped 1 base and J dropped 5 bases, with 11 bases sitting between them. This CDR3 is CSVEGAVRETQYF. DNA of the CDR3: TGCAGCGTTGAAGGGGCGGTGCGGGAGACCCAGTACTTC.

This clonotype was seen only a few times. The J gene is TRBJ1-2, the V gene TRBV18, with 11 bases fitting TRBD1. CDR3 length: 16 amino acids. The V and J ends lost 3 bases and 4 bases, in that order; junction bases with no gene match: 7. Germline-derived CDR1 and CDR2 are KGHSH and LQKENI. The CDR3, as DNA: TGTGCCAGCTCACCCAGGACAGGGGGCGACCCCTATGGCTACACCTTC. As protein: CASSPRTGGDPYGYTF. Full variable domain (outside the CDR3, taken from reference TRBV18 and TRBJ1-2): NAGVMQNPRHLVRRRGQEARLRCSPMKGHSHVYWYRQLPEEGLKFMVYLQKENIIDESGMPKERFSAEFPKEGPSILRIQQVVRGDSAAYFCASSPRTGGDPYGYTFGSGTRLTVV.

The V call is TRBV18, the J call TRBJ2-7; 10 nucleotides align to TRBD2. CDR1 KGHSH and CDR2 LQKENI come from the germline V gene. The CDR3 runs to 16 residues. The V and J ends lost 4 bases and 2 bases, in that order; junction bases with no gene match: 8. The CDR3 sequence is CASSQTGTSVTYEQYF. The CDR3 DNA is TGTGCCAGCTCACAGACCGGGACTAGCGTTACCTACGAGCAGTACTTC. The whole variable domain, filled in from reference TRBV18 and TRBJ2-7, reads NAGVMQNPRHLVRRRGQEARLRCSPMKGHSHVYWYRQLPEEGLKFMVYLQKENIIDESGMPKERFSAEFPKEGPSILRIQQVVRGDSAAYFCASSQTGTSVTYEQYFGPGTRLTVT.

The table lists this clonotype with many counts. This CDR3 reads CSATVSGRNYEQYF. The CDR3 nucleotides read TGCAGTGCTACGGTTAGCGGGAGGAACTACGAGCAGTACTTC. The chain is built from TRBV20-1 and TRBJ2-7; TRBD2 matches 10 bases. This CDR3 contains 14 residues. Looked up from germline, CDR1 is DFQATT and CDR2 is SNEGSKA (reference sequence). Trimming took 4 bases from V and 3 from J; bases not matched to a gene: 6.

This clonotype was detected a few times. V usage is TRBV20-1 and J usage is TRBJ2-3, with TRBD2 matching 7 bases. The germline gives CDR1 DFQATT, CDR2 SNEGSKA (reference sequence). The length of the CDR3 is 13 residues. The V gene end was trimmed by 3 bases and the J gene end by 3 bases; junction bases not matched to a gene: 3. The CDR3 DNA follows: TGCAGTGCTAGCCTTAGCGGGACAGATACGCAGTATTTT. Amino acid sequence: CSASLSGTDTQYF.

This clonotype has a handful of counts. J is TRBJ2-2 and V is TRBV7-6, with 8 bases fitting TRBD2. The CDR3 covers 14 residues. V trimming: 9 bases; J trimming: 4 bases; junction bases outside the gene matches: 7. Germline V gene data show CDR1 as SGHVS and CDR2 as FNYEAQ. CDR3 region: CASSSGLGTGELFF. CDR3 sequence (DNA): TGTGCCAGTTCATCGGGACTAGGCACCGGGGAGCTGTTTTTT.

This chain connects TRBV7-8 to TRBJ1-5; TRBD1 is a possible D gene (6 bases). The CDR3 consists of 15 residues. V lost 1 base and J lost 7, with 14 bases in between. Germline V CDR1 and CDR2: SGHVS, FQNEAQ. The CDR3 region is CASSLGWGAEQPQHF. In nucleotides, the CDR3 is TGTGCCAGCAGCTTAGGGTGGGGGGCTGAACAGCCCCAGCATTTT.

This clonotype has more than one count but fewer than ten. The J gene is TRBJ1-5, the V gene TRBV20-1; a possible D gene is TRBD1 (5 bases). The CDR3 loop spans 12 amino acids. The germline V gene encodes CDR1 DFQATT and CDR2 SNEGSKA (reference sequence). Trimming left V 6 bases short and J 11 bases short, with 17 bases between. The CDR3 coding sequence is TGCAGTGCGCGCGCTCCAGGGTTGGCCCAGCATTTT. Protein: CSARAPGLAQHF.

This clonotype appeared once. V usage is TRBV7-9 and J usage is TRBJ2-7; D call uncertain. CDR1 is SEHNR and CDR2 is FQNEAQ in the germline V gene (reference sequence). The CDR3 spans 13 residues. Trimming took off 6 bases at V and 9 bases at J, with 18 bases between the two ends. The CDR3 loop reads CASRPSRLDGQYF. The CDR3 DNA follows: TGTGCCAGCAGGCCTTCGCGCTTGGACGGGCAGTACTTC.

This clonotype was detected many times. The CDR3 nucleotides are TGTGCCAGCAGTTTAGACAGCTATAATTCACCCCTCCACTTT. Translating gives CASSLDSYNSPLHF. The chain couples TRBV6-5 to TRBJ1-6; D is perhaps TRBD1 (5 bases). Germline loops: CDR1 MNHEY, CDR2 SVGAGI. Trimming shortened V by 4 bases and J by 3 bases, and 7 bases separated the two germline ends. The CDR3 covers 14 residues.

This clonotype appeared many times. The chain is built from TRBV27 and TRBJ1-1, with 7 bases aligning to TRBD1. The CDR3 runs 14 residues. V trimming: 5 bases; J trimming: 6 bases; junction bases outside the gene matches: 9. Germline assignment: CDR1 MNHEY and CDR2 SMNVEV (reference sequence). The CDR3 nucleotides are TGTGCCAGCAGTGTATTTGGGGACAGAGCTGAAGCTTTCTTT. It translates to CASSVFGDRAEAFF.

In its sample, this clonotype was seen many times. The chain employs TRBV6-5 and TRBJ2-3; no clear D gene. Trimming removed 1 base from V and 1 base from J, with 9 bases in between. The CDR3 runs to 15 residues. CDR1 is MNHEY and CDR2 is SVGAGI in the germline V gene. The CDR3 protein is CASSYFPPRTDTQYF. CDR3 sequence (DNA): TGTGCCAGCAGTTACTTCCCCCCTCGCACAGATACGCAGTATTTT.

This clonotype was detected many times. The gene calls are TRBV25-1 and TRBJ2-7; 7 nucleotides line up with TRBD2. The CDR3 is 12 residues long. Germline trimming cut 7 bases from V and 6 bases from J; bases unmatched to any gene: 6. CDR1 MGHDK and CDR2 SYGVNS come from the germline V gene. CDR3 protein: CASNLPGGEQYF. CDR3 coding DNA: TGTGCCAGCAATCTTCCGGGGGGCGAGCAGTACTTC.

On this clonotype itself: This could be a read error, since a much larger clone is one nucleotide away. The conserved final phenylalanine or tryptophan is absent from the CDR3, which likely points to a read error. V gene TRBV7-9 combines with J gene TRBJ2-7; tentative D call: TRBD2 (6 bases). The CDR3 has 14 residues. The V gene's germline CDR1 is SEHNR and CDR2 FQNEAQ (reference sequence). Trimming removed 3 bases at V and 0 bases at J, with 9 bases between. The CDR3 bases are TGTGCCAGCAGCTTGGGACTCCACTCCTACGAGCAGTACCTC. Encoded protein: CASSLGLHSYEQYL.

The table lists this clonotype with a few counts. V is TRBV20-1 and J is TRBJ1-6; no clear D. This CDR3 contains 15 residues. Germline-derived CDR1 and CDR2 are DFQATT and SNEGSKA (reference sequence). V lost 0 bases and J lost 0, with 6 bases in between. Written as DNA, the CDR3 is TGCAGTGCTAGAGAGAGAAGCTCCTATAATTCACCCCTCCACTTT. Translation: CSARERSSYNSPLHF.

In its sample, this clonotype was seen a few times. The chain has TRBV10-3 and TRBJ2-7, with 8 bases lining up with TRBD1. The V gene end was trimmed by 0 bases and the J gene end by 4 bases; junction bases not matched to a gene: 8. The CDR3 runs to 16 residues. Germline values: CDR1 ENHRY, CDR2 SYGVKD. The CDR3 DNA reads as TGTGCCATCAGTGAGTCAGAAGCAGGGGGCTTATACGAGCAGTACTTC. Translated, it gives CAISESEAGGLYEQYF.

This clonotype turned up a few times. This chain connects TRBV25-1 to TRBJ2-1, with D possibly TRBD1 on 5 matching bases. V lost 2 bases, J lost 4 bases, and 18 bases lay in between. CDR3 length equals 17 residues. Germline values: CDR1 MGHDK, CDR2 SYGVNS. In nucleotides, the CDR3 is TGTGCCAGCAGTGAACCCCGCAGGACATGGGGTTACAATGAGCAGTTCTTC. This sequence encodes CASSEPRRTWGYNEQFF.

This sequence joins TRBV29-1 and TRBJ1-2; 10 bases line up with TRBD1. The CDR3 covers 15 residues. Germline V CDR1 and CDR2: SQVTM, ANQGSEA. J was trimmed by 7 bases and V by 5 bases; bases with no gene match: 13. The CDR3 nucleotides read TGCAGCGTTCAAGGGACAGGGGTTTGGAGTTCTGGCTACACCTTC. Its translation: CSVQGTGVWSSGYTF.

J is TRBJ2-1 and V is TRBV9; 9 nucleotides agree with TRBD1. CDR1 is SGDLS, CDR2 YYNGEE, per germline. With 0 bases clipped from V and 7 bases from J, the junction kept 8 bases outside the gene matches. The CDR3 contains 16 residues. The CDR3 bases are TGTGCCAGCAGCGTAGCTGGGACAGGGCTGAGGAATGAGCAGTTCTTC. This gives the protein CASSVAGTGLRNEQFF.

This clonotype occurred many times. The chain couples TRBV27 to TRBJ2-2, with 8 bases aligning to TRBD2. Germline assignment: CDR1 MNHEY and CDR2 SMNVEV (reference sequence). Unmatched junction bases numbered 10, after V lost 6 bases and J lost 7 bases. This CDR3 is 15 amino acids long. The CDR3 loop reads CASSPGTSLSGELFF. DNA for the CDR3: TGTGCCAGCAGCCCCGGGACTAGTCTAAGCGGGGAGCTGTTTTTT.

This clonotype was found many times. V gene TRBV14 combines with J gene TRBJ2-7, with D unresolved. Trimming removed 0 bases from V and 2 bases from J, with 5 bases in between. The germline V gene has CDR1 SGHDN and CDR2 FVKESK. The CDR3 is 13 amino acids. The DNA for the CDR3 is TGTGCCAGCAGCCAAGATAGAGCCTACGAGCAGTACTTC. Translation gives CASSQDRAYEQYF.

The V gene is TRBV27, the J gene TRBJ2-3; 11 bases line up with TRBD2. Germline V gives CDR1 MNHEY, CDR2 SMNVEV (reference sequence). The J segment lost 7 bases and the V segment lost 7 bases, leaving 19 bases of the junction unmatched. The CDR3 contains 18 residues. The CDR3 is CASTRGFKSSGRTHTQYF. The CDR3 coding sequence is TGTGCCAGCACCCGGGGGTTCAAGTCTAGCGGGAGGACCCATACGCAGTATTTT.

This clonotype was detected a few times. V usage is TRBV20-1 and J usage is TRBJ2-7; possible D gene TRBD2, 6 bases. Germline loops: CDR1 DFQATT, CDR2 SNEGSKA (reference sequence). This CDR3 contains 13 residues. The V end lost 3 bases, the J end lost 7 bases, and 16 bases lay between the germline ends. The CDR3 loop is CSASRGLFSEQYF. Here the CDR3 DNA reads TGCAGTGCTAGTCGGGGACTCTTCTCGGAGCAGTACTTC.

This clonotype was observed a few times. The chain links TRBV5-4 to TRBJ2-2; TRBD2 agrees at 9 bases. The ends lost 2 bases at V and 6 bases at J; junction bases unmatched: 8. The CDR3 is 16 amino acids. Per the germline V gene, CDR1 is SGHNT and CDR2 is YYREEE (reference sequence). DNA for the CDR3: TGTGCCAGCAGCTTTCCTATAGCGGGAGCCCCCGGGGAGCTGTTTTTT. Translating gives CASSFPIAGAPGELFF. Full variable domain (missing parts from reference TRBV5-4 and TRBJ2-2): ETGVTQSPTHLIKTRGQQVTLRCSSQSGHNTVSWYQQALGQGPQFIFQYYREEENGRGNFPPRFSGLQFPNYSSELNVNALELDDSALYLCASSFPIAGAPGELFFGEGSRLTVL.

This clonotype has at least ten counts. The chain links TRBV12-3 or TRBV12-4 to TRBJ2-2; TRBD1 aligns across 10 bases. The CDR3 spans 17 residues. After removal of 4 bases from V and 4 bases from J, the junction contained 9 bases not matched to a gene. The CDR3 sequence: CASSSRTGGPSTGELFF. For the CDR3, the DNA is TGTGCCAGCAGTTCCCGGACAGGGGGGCCTTCCACCGGGGAGCTGTTTTTT.

Here the CDR3 reads CSVEGGRDTSGYTF. DNA for the CDR3: TGCAGCGTTGAAGGGGGACGGGACACGTCGGGCTACACCTTC. V and J are TRBV29-1 and TRBJ1-2, with a tentative D call TRBD1 (6 bases). This CDR3 spans 14 amino acids. V lost 1 base, J lost 8 bases, and 17 bases lay in between. Germline lookup yields CDR1 SQVTM and CDR2 ANQGSEA.